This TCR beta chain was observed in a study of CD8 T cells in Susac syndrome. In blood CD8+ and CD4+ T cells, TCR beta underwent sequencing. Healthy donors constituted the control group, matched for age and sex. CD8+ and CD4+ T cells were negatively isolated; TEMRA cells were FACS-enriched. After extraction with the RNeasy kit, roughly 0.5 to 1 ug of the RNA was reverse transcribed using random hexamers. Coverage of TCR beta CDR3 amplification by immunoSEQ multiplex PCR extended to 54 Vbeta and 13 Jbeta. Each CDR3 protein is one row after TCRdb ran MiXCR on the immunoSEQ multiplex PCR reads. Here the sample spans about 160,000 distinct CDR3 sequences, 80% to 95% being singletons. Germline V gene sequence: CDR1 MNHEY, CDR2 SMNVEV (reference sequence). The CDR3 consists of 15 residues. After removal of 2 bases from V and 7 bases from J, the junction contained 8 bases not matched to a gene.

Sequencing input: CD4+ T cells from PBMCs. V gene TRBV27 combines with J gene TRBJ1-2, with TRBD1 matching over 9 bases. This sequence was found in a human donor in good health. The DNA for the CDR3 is TGTGCCAGCAGTTTAGAGGGACAGGGATTAGGTGGCTACACCTTC. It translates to CASSLEGQGLGGYTF.